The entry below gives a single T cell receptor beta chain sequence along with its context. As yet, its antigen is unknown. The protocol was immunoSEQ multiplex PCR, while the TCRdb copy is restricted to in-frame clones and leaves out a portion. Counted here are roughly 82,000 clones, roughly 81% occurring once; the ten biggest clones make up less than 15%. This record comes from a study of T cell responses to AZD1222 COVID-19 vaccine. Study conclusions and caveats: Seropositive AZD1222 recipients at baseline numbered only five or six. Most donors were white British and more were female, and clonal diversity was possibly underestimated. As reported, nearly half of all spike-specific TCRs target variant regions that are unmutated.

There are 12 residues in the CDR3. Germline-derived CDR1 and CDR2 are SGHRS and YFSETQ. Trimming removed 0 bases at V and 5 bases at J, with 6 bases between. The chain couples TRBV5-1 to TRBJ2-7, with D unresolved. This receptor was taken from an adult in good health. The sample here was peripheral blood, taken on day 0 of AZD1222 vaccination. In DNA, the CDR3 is TGCGCCAGCAGCTTGGGGCAGAACGAGCAGTACTTC. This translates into CASSLGQNEQYF.